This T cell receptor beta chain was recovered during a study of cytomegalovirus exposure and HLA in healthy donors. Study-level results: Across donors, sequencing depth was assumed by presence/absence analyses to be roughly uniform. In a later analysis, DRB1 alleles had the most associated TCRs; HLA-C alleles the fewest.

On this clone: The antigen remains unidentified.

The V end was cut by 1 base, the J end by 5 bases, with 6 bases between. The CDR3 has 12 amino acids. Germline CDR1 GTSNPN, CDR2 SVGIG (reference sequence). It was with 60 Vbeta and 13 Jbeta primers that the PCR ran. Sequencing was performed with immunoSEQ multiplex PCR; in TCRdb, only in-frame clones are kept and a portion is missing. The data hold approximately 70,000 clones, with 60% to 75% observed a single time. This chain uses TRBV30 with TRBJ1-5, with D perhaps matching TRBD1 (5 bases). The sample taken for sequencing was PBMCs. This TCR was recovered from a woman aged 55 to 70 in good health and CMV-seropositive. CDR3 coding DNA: TGTGCCTGGAGTGGACAGTATCAGCCCCAGCATTTT. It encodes CAWSGQYQPQHF. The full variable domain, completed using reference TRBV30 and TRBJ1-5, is SQTIHQWPATLVQPVGSPLSLECTVEGTSNPNLYWYRQAAGRGLQLLFYSVGIGQISSEVPQNLSASRPQDRQFILSSKKLLLSDSGFYLCAWSGQYQPQHFGDGTRLSIL.